This entry lists 28 T cell receptor beta chains sequenced from one sample in a study of shared clonotypes between healthy human individuals. Sequencing used immunoSEQ multiplex PCR; TCRdb keeps in-frame clones, though not all of them. The data show about 2 million clones, just under 95% seen once. The naive CD8 population came from CD45RO-negative cells selected for CCR7, without terminally differentiated effector memory CD45RA+ cells. Material for sequencing was naive CD8+ T cells sorted from blood. The receptors stem from a man between 18 and 35 years old in good health.

Concerning this clone: Other nucleotide sequences from this sample produce the same CDR3. V gene TRBV27 combines with J gene TRBJ2-7, with D tentatively TRBD1 (6 bases). The CDR3 extends over 12 amino acids. Germline values: CDR1 MNHEY, CDR2 SMNVEV (reference sequence). With 3 bases removed from V and 6 bases from J, the gap between germline ends came to 9 bases. As DNA, the CDR3 is TGTGCCAGCAGTTTCCAGGGGTCCGAGCAGTACTTC. Its translation is CASSFQGSEQYF.

This clone has only one observation. V and J are TRBV5-4 and TRBJ2-1; possibly TRBD2 for D (5 bases). Germline CDR1 reads SGHNT; CDR2 reads YYREEE (reference sequence). This CDR3 comprises 14 residues. Trimming took off 3 bases at V and 7 bases at J, with 14 bases between the two ends. As DNA, the CDR3 is TGTGCCAGCAGCTCGTCCGCGGGCGGGAATGAGCAGTTCTTC. Its protein product is CASSSSAGGNEQFF.

In the case of this clone: Other DNA sequences of this sample code for an identical CDR3. This rearrangement joins TRBV5-4 to TRBJ2-7; 10 nucleotides line up with TRBD1. CDR1 is SGHNT and CDR2 is YYREEE in the germline V gene (reference sequence). V lost 4 bases to trimming and J lost 3 bases; unmatched junction nucleotides: 7. The CDR3 contains 15 residues. For the CDR3, the DNA is TGTGCCAGCAGCCTGGGGACAGGGGCTAGCTACGAGCAGTACTTC. Amino acid sequence: CASSLGTGASYEQYF.

The gene calls are TRBV5-6 and TRBJ2-7; D gene unclear. This CDR3 contains 13 residues. CDR1 and CDR2 from the germline V gene are SGHDT and YYEEEE. V lost 4 bases and J 7 bases, leaving 15 bases between the germline ends. For the CDR3, the DNA is TGTGCCAGCAGCGACACGGCAGCTAGGGAGCAGTACTTC. This gives the protein CASSDTAAREQYF. Combining the CDR3 with reference TRBV5-6 and TRBJ2-7 gives the whole variable domain DAGVTQSPTHLIKTRGQQVTLRCSPKSGHDTVSWYQQALGQGPQFIFQYYEEEERQRGNFPDRFSGHQFPNYSSELNVNALLLGDSALYLCASSDTAAREQYFGPGTRLTVT.

This rearrangement joins TRBV5-4 to TRBJ2-3; D ambiguous. The V and J ends lost 0 bases and 2 bases respectively, with 13 bases between them. CDR1 is SGHNT, CDR2 YYREEE, per germline (reference sequence). This CDR3 comprises 16 residues. The CDR3 here is CASSLDTDVVTDTQYF. CDR3 coding DNA: TGTGCCAGCAGCTTGGACACGGACGTCGTCACAGATACGCAGTATTTT.

Concerning this clone itself: This specimen includes other DNA sequences encoding the same CDR3. J is TRBJ2-7 and V is TRBV7-8; D perhaps matches TRBD1 (5 bases). The germline CDR1 and CDR2 sequences are SGHVS and FQNEAQ. CDR3 length equals 13 residues. The V gene lost 4 bases and the J gene lost 0 bases, with 7 bases spanning the gap. The CDR3, as DNA: TGTGCCAGCAGCTCCGACAGCTCCTACGAGCAGTACTTC. It translates to CASSSDSSYEQYF.

This rearrangement joins TRBV27 to TRBJ2-7; 8 bases agree with TRBD1. The V segment lost 2 bases and the J segment 1 base; nucleotides outside the gene matches: 4. The CDR3 is 15 amino acids. The V gene's germline CDR1 is MNHEY and CDR2 SMNVEV (reference sequence). For the CDR3, the DNA is TGTGCCAGCAGTTTAATGACAGGGGCTTCCTACGAGCAGTACTTC. Amino acids: CASSLMTGASYEQYF.

V usage is TRBV6-5 and J usage is TRBJ2-7; 9 positions agree with TRBD1. With V trimmed by 2 bases and J by 2 bases, 1 base remained unmatched. The CDR3 is 14 residues long. Germline V gene data show CDR1 as MNHEY and CDR2 as SVGAGI. The DNA of the CDR3 is TGTGCCAGCAGTTACACAGGGGGCACCTACGAGCAGTACTTC. Translating it yields CASSYTGGTYEQYF.

The gene calls are TRBV6-1 and TRBJ1-2; a possible D gene is TRBD1 (6 bases). This CDR3 comprises 14 residues. V dropped 2 bases and J dropped 8 bases, with 15 bases sitting between them. Germline assignment: CDR1 MNHNS and CDR2 SASEGT. The CDR3 sequence is CASSELRGLVGYTF. The CDR3 DNA reads as TGTGCCAGCAGTGAATTGAGGGGGTTAGTCGGCTACACCTTC.

The V gene is TRBV28, the J gene TRBJ1-1; TRBD1 aligns across 10 bases. Trimming took 5 bases from V and 6 from J; bases not matched to a gene: 3. The length of the CDR3 is 13 residues. CDR1 and CDR2 (germline): MDHEN, SYDVKM. The CDR3 protein is CASSHGQGAEAFF. The CDR3 DNA follows: TGTGCCAGCAGTCACGGACAGGGGGCTGAAGCTTTCTTT.

This chain connects TRBV20-1 to TRBJ1-2, with no clear D. The germline CDR1 and CDR2 sequences are DFQATT and SNEGSKA (reference sequence). V was shortened by 1 base and J by 6 bases, with 6 bases between the two germline ends. This CDR3 contains 11 residues. The DNA for the CDR3 is TGCAGTGCTAGAGCCGAAGATGGCTACACCTTC. Translation gives CSARAEDGYTF.

This clone was detected only once. This chain links TRBV2 with TRBJ2-7; D perhaps matches TRBD2 (6 bases). The CDR3 totals 12 residues. V lost 7 bases, J lost 4 bases, and 11 bases lay in between. From germline, CDR1 is SNHLY and CDR2 FYNNEI. CDR3 in amino acids: CASILGGYEQYF. CDR3 nucleotide sequence: TGTGCCAGCATCCTGGGAGGATACGAGCAGTACTTC.

The chain recombines TRBV21-1 with TRBJ2-7; TRBD1, as called in the table, went unchecked against the DNA. TRBV21-1 is an annotated pseudogene. This CDR3 is 14 amino acids long. The DNA for the CDR3 is TGTGCCAGCAGGGGACAGTCGGTCTCCTACGAGCAGTACTTC. Encoded protein: CASRGQSVSYEQYF.

The rearrangement links TRBV29-1 to TRBJ2-1; D may be TRBD2 (5 bases). Germline V gene sequence: CDR1 SQVTM, CDR2 ANQGSEA. V lost 1 base, J lost 0 bases, and 7 bases lay in between. The CDR3 runs 14 residues. The CDR3, as DNA: TGCAGCGTTGAAGTGGCGGGCTCCTACAATGAGCAGTTCTTC. Translation gives CSVEVAGSYNEQFF.

The chain is built from TRBV2 and TRBJ2-7, with D perhaps given as TRBD1 or TRBD2 (5 bases each). Trimming stripped 7 bases from V and 3 bases from J, with 13 bases between. CDR1 is SNHLY and CDR2 is FYNNEI in the germline V gene. The CDR3 loop spans 13 amino acids. The CDR3 nucleotides read TGTGCCAGCACCGAGGGGAGCTACTACGAGCAGTACTTC. This codes for CASTEGSYYEQYF.

This sequence joins TRBV27 and TRBJ2-7; D is perhaps TRBD1 or TRBD2 (5 bases each). The germline gives CDR1 MNHEY, CDR2 SMNVEV (reference sequence). This CDR3 contains 16 residues. The V end was cut by 2 bases, the J end by 3 bases, with 17 bases between. The CDR3 nucleotides are TGTGCCAGCAGTTTAGGCGGCCCCTTGGGGGACTACGAGCAGTACTTC. Protein sequence: CASSLGGPLGDYEQYF.

As regards this clone: The same CDR3 is also encoded by other DNA sequences in this sample. The chain uses TRBV5-1 and TRBJ2-3; D unclear. With 4 bases removed from V and 3 bases from J, the gap between germline ends came to 9 bases. CDR1 SGHRS and CDR2 YFSETQ come from the germline V gene. This CDR3 contains 13 residues. CDR3 sequence reads: CASSPPGTDTQYF. The CDR3 bases are TGCGCCAGCAGCCCCCCCGGTACAGATACGCAGTATTTT.

V gene TRBV27 combines with J gene TRBJ2-7; D is ambiguous. The germline V and J ends were trimmed by 6 bases and 3 bases, with 21 bases remaining between them. CDR1 and CDR2 (germline): MNHEY, SMNVEV (reference sequence). The CDR3 is 16 amino acids. The chain's CDR3 is CASSFSPDNPRYEQYF. The CDR3 nucleotides read TGTGCCAGCAGCTTCTCCCCCGATAACCCGCGCTACGAGCAGTACTTC.

J is TRBJ1-6 and V is TRBV6-5; D is ambiguous. Looked up from germline, CDR1 is MNHEY and CDR2 is SVGAGI. The CDR3 is 15 residues long. Trimming took 6 bases from V and 10 from J, leaving 19 bases between them. This chain's CDR3 is CASSPGEEGGSPLHF. CDR3 DNA sequence: TGTGCCAGCAGCCCCGGGGAGGAGGGCGGATCACCCCTCCACTTT.

The chain uses TRBV7-9 and TRBJ1-1; D gene uncertain. Germline V lookup: CDR1 SEHNR, CDR2 FQNEAQ (reference sequence). The CDR3 runs 16 residues. V lost 5 bases, J lost 0 bases, and 16 bases lay in between. Here the CDR3 reads CASSPGKPVMNTEAFF. Written as DNA, the CDR3 is TGTGCCAGCAGCCCTGGTAAGCCCGTCATGAACACTGAAGCTTTCTTT.

A note on this clone: Other DNA sequences in the same sample also yield this CDR3. This sequence joins TRBV28 and TRBJ1-1, with D possibly matching TRBD1 (5 bases). The germline gives CDR1 MDHEN, CDR2 SYDVKM. The CDR3 spans 14 residues. V gave up 3 bases and J gave up 1 base, with 9 bases separating them. The DNA of the CDR3 is TGTGCCAGCAGTTTCCTTAGGGGGAACACTGAAGCTTTCTTT. Protein sequence: CASSFLRGNTEAFF.

This chain joins TRBV7-9 and TRBJ2-2; unclear D gene. The CDR3 length is 14 residues. The germline V gene has CDR1 SEHNR and CDR2 FQNEAQ (reference sequence). Trimming left V 2 bases short and J 5 bases short, with 9 bases between. The CDR3 region is CASSLPAETGELFF. CDR3 coding DNA: TGTGCCAGCAGCTTACCTGCGGAAACCGGGGAGCTGTTTTTT.

About this clone itself: Germline is not matched at one junction end, which may reflect a read error. The CDR3 coding sequence is TGTGCCAGTACTATAGCGGGAGAGGGGTACAATGAGCAGTTCTTC. Translating gives CASTIAGEGYNEQFF. This rearrangement joins TRBV19 to TRBJ2-1, with 9 bases identical to TRBD2. In germline, CDR1 is LNHDA, CDR2 SQIVND (reference sequence). This CDR3 has 15 amino acids. The full variable domain, in which reference TRBV19 and TRBJ2-1 provide the parts outside the CDR3, is DGGITQSPKYLFRKEGQNVTLSCEQNLNHDAMYWYRQDPGQGLRLIYYSQIVNDFQKGDIAEGYSVSREKKESFPLTVTSAQKNPTAFYLCASTIAGEGYNEQFFGPGTRLTVL.

The chain has TRBV7-9 and TRBJ2-5, with D perhaps TRBD1 or TRBD2 (5 bases each). Trimming cost V 5 bases and J 1 base, with 11 bases left between them. The CDR3 sequence is 14 residues long. The germline gives CDR1 SEHNR, CDR2 FQNEAQ (reference sequence). As DNA, the CDR3 is TGTGCCAGCAGCGGACCAGGGACCCAAGAGACCCAGTACTTC. It translates to CASSGPGTQETQYF.

The chain uses TRBV6-1 and TRBJ1-5; 12 bases are a match to TRBD1. Germline values: CDR1 MNHNS, CDR2 SASEGT. J was trimmed by 2 bases and V by 1 base; bases with no gene match: 6. This CDR3 is 18 amino acids long. CDR3 nucleotide sequence: TGTGCCAGCAGTGAAGGGGACAGGGGGCGCTTGGGCAATCAGCCCCAGCATTTT. Residues: CASSEGDRGRLGNQPQHF.

The chain carries TRBV13 and TRBJ1-5; 8 nucleotides line up with TRBD1. Germline loops: CDR1 PRHDT, CDR2 FYEKMQ (reference sequence). The CDR3 spans 14 residues. After removal of 5 bases from V and 9 bases from J, the junction contained 9 bases not matched to a gene. CDR3 sequence reads: CASSERTGSGPQHF. The CDR3 DNA is TGTGCCAGCAGCGAAAGGACAGGGAGTGGGCCCCAGCATTTT.

The chain uses TRBV28 and TRBJ1-1; perhaps TRBD1 as D (5 bases). Per germline, CDR1 MDHEN and CDR2 SYDVKM. This CDR3 is built from 15 residues. Trimming left V 7 bases short and J 0 bases short, with 15 bases between. The CDR3: CASTLEGHMNTEAFF. The CDR3 nucleotides read TGTGCCAGCACCCTGGAGGGGCACATGAACACTGAAGCTTTCTTT.

This chain links TRBV6-1 with TRBJ2-4, with D perhaps assigned TRBD1 or TRBD2 (5 bases each). CDR1 and CDR2 (germline): MNHNS, SASEGT. The germline V and J ends were trimmed by 7 bases and 8 bases, with 15 bases remaining between them. This CDR3 is 13 amino acids long. This CDR3 is CASNPMGDDIQYF. In nucleotides, the CDR3 is TGTGCCAGCAACCCTATGGGGGACGACATTCAGTACTTC.